The source of this T cell receptor beta chain is a study of blood T cell repertoires in COVID-19. The CDR3 totals 15 residues. Per the germline V gene, CDR1 is SGHNT and CDR2 is YYREEE (reference sequence). V was pared by 2 bases and J by 10 bases, with 16 bases between. Generated by immunoSEQ multiplex PCR, the TCRdb table keeps only in-frame clones and is missing some. Of a few hundred thousand clones in the sample, 70% to 85% were seen once. The sample consisted of peripheral blood. The clonotype originates from a human donor with acute or convalescent COVID-19. The donor label of this sample is uncertain. This sequence joins TRBV5-4 and TRBJ1-6; D possibly corresponds to TRBD1 (5 bases). The CDR3 DNA is TGTGCCAGCAGCTTAAGGGGAGGGGTTCAGTCACCCCTCCACTTT. This sequence encodes CASSLRGGVQSPLHF.